The 23 T cell receptor beta chains presented below share a single source sample, sequenced in a study of cytomegalovirus exposure and HLA in healthy donors (dated by TCRdb to between 2016 and 2019). The library was obtained by the immunoSEQ multiplex PCR assay. For the multiplex PCR, a mixture combining 60 forward primers for TCR Vbeta segments and 13 reverse primers for TCR Jbeta segments was used. The clones in this table, taken by TCRdb from immuneACCESS, are in-frame only. Not every clone is retained; where verified, under half of the shortfall comes from an unresolved V gene, and the cause of the rest is unknown. The table for this sample lists around 110,000 clones; around three quarters of them were counted only once. 4% to 5% of the sample goes to the ten largest clones. Input material: PBMCs. The receptors stem from a male donor in good health and CMV-seronegative.

The chain carries TRBV6-5 and TRBJ2-1, with 8 bases fitting TRBD2. Trimming at V came to 0 bases and at J to 12 bases, leaving 4 bases not matched to a gene. The CDR3 has 13 residues. The V gene's germline CDR1 is MNHEY and CDR2 SVGAGI. The CDR3 DNA sequence: TGTGCCAGCAGTTACTCGCGGGAGGACGTGCAGTTCTTC. Its protein product is CASSYSREDVQFF.

The CDR3 sequence is CASSFSTGGDEQYF. The CDR3 region has the DNA TGTGCCAGCAGTTTTTCGACAGGGGGGGACGAGCAGTACTTC. The rearrangement uses TRBV27 and TRBJ2-7; TRBD1 agrees at 9 bases. CDR1 is MNHEY, CDR2 SMNVEV, per germline (reference sequence). V lost 3 bases to trimming and J lost 5 bases; unmatched junction nucleotides: 5. There are 14 residues in the CDR3.

The genes are TRBV30 and TRBJ1-2; D is possibly TRBD1 (5 bases). Germline V lookup: CDR1 GTSNPN, CDR2 SVGIG (reference sequence). The length of the CDR3 is 13 residues. V lost 6 bases and J lost 5, with 16 bases in between. The CDR3, as DNA: TGTGCCTGCCCGGGGCCCGGGGGGTATGGCTACACCTTC. Its translation: CACPGPGGYGYTF.

Concerning this clone itself: The missing conserved phenylalanine or tryptophan at the end of this CDR3 makes a read error likely. The V gene is TRBV2, the J gene TRBJ2-7, with 10 positions matching TRBD2. With V trimmed by 3 bases and J by 3 bases, 11 bases remained unmatched. Germline V CDR1 and CDR2: SNHLY, FYNNEI. The CDR3 runs to 17 residues. CDR3 sequence: CASSDSGLAGGNYEQYL. The CDR3 DNA is TGTGCCAGCAGTGATTCGGGCTTAGCGGGAGGTAACTACGAGCAGTACCTC.

The chain carries TRBV19 and TRBJ1-2, with D hard to call. The CDR3 covers 14 residues. V was clipped by 3 bases and J by 9 bases, with 17 bases between them. The germline V gene encodes CDR1 LNHDA and CDR2 SQIVND (reference sequence). CDR3 amino acids: CASSILLGGKSYTF. As DNA, the CDR3 is TGTGCCAGTAGTATCCTCCTCGGAGGGAAAAGCTACACCTTC.

The CDR3 DNA is TGCGCCAGCAGCGAAGGGGCTAGCGAGCTGGAGGGCACGCAGTATTTT. Protein product: CASSEGASELEGTQYF. This chain uses TRBV4-1 with TRBJ2-3, with D tentatively TRBD2 (6 bases). This CDR3 region has 16 residues. The ends were cut back, 5 bases at V and 9 bases at J, with 24 bases in the middle. Per the germline V gene, CDR1 is MGHRA and CDR2 is YSYEKL.

The rearrangement links TRBV6-5 to TRBJ1-1; possible D gene TRBD1, 5 bases. Germline V gene sequence: CDR1 MNHEY, CDR2 SVGAGI. The V end was cut by 6 bases, the J end by 4 bases, with 12 bases between. This CDR3 is 13 amino acids long. The CDR3 sequence: CASSGGGGTEAFF. CDR3 DNA sequence: TGTGCCAGCAGCGGGGGGGGAGGCACTGAAGCTTTCTTT.

The gene calls are TRBV18 and TRBJ2-3; D may be TRBD1 (5 bases). The CDR3 runs 12 residues. Germline CDR1 is KGHSH and CDR2 is LQKENI. Trimming stripped 6 bases from V and 6 bases from J, with 10 bases between. CDR3 coding DNA: TGTGCCAGCTCCCAGCGACAGGATACGCAGTATTTT. Residues: CASSQRQDTQYF.

This chain joins TRBV10-1 and TRBJ2-7; 7 bases are a match to TRBD2. CDR3 length equals 14 residues. V lost 2 bases and J lost 0; bases outside the gene matches: 1. Per germline, CDR1 WNHNN and CDR2 SYGVQD (reference sequence). The CDR3 region is CASSESGTSYEQYF. Here the CDR3 DNA reads TGCGCCAGCAGTGAGAGCGGGACCTCCTACGAGCAGTACTTC.

The rearrangement uses TRBV30 and TRBJ1-2, with 10 bases lining up with TRBD1. The CDR3 is 14 amino acids. The V gene's germline CDR1 is GTSNPN and CDR2 SVGIG (reference sequence). Trimming at V came to 3 bases and at J to 3 bases, leaving 4 bases not matched to a gene. CDR3 DNA: TGTGCCTGGAGGATGACAGGGGGCGACTATGGCTACACCTTC. It translates to CAWRMTGGDYGYTF.

The V gene is TRBV5-1, the J gene TRBJ2-1; 9 positions agree with TRBD1. Germline values: CDR1 SGHRS, CDR2 YFSETQ. CDR3 size: 15 residues. J lost 5 bases, V lost 2 bases, and 5 bases had no gene match. In nucleotides, the CDR3 is TGCGCCAGCAGCTTACAGGGGGCTTCTCACAATGAGCAGTTCTTC. Translation: CASSLQGASHNEQFF.

The chain uses TRBV7-9 and TRBJ1-2; D unresolved. V lost 8 bases, J lost 1 base, and 11 bases lay in between. Germline V gene lookup returns CDR1 SEHNR and CDR2 FQNEAQ (reference sequence). The CDR3 length is 13 residues. The CDR3 DNA reads TGTGCCAGCGTAGCTTCGGGTAACTATGGCTACACCTTC. Its translation is CASVASGNYGYTF.

The chain links TRBV11-2 to TRBJ1-5; TRBD1 agrees at 11 bases. CDR1 and CDR2 (germline): SGHAT, FQNNGV. V lost 3 bases to trimming and J lost 7 bases; unmatched junction nucleotides: 8. CDR3 size: 16 residues. CDR3 residues: CASSFGQGASGQPQHF. For the CDR3, the DNA is TGTGCCAGCAGCTTCGGACAGGGGGCTTCGGGACAGCCCCAGCATTTT. The variable domain in full, completed from reference TRBV11-2 and TRBJ1-5, reads EAGVAQSPRYKIIEKRQSVAFWCNPISGHATLYWYQQILGQGPKLLIQFQNNGVVDDSQLPKDRFSAERLKGVDSTLKIQPAKLEDSAVYLCASSFGQGASGQPQHFGDGTRLSIL.

This chain links TRBV6-5 with TRBJ2-3; D remains unclear. Per the germline V gene, CDR1 is MNHEY and CDR2 is SVGAGI. The V end was cut by 0 bases, the J end by 5 bases, with 6 bases between. This CDR3 spans 13 amino acids. CDR3 DNA: TGTGCCAGCAGTTACTCGAGGAGAGATACGCAGTATTTT. Protein sequence: CASSYSRRDTQYF.

The chain joins TRBV19 to TRBJ2-3; 7 nucleotides agree with TRBD2. This CDR3 has 17 amino acids. Germline CDR1 is LNHDA and CDR2 is SQIVND (reference sequence). The V segment lost 0 bases and the J segment 2 bases; nucleotides outside the gene matches: 8. In nucleotides, the CDR3 is TGTGCCAGTAGTATAGATAGTGTCGCGGGAGCCACAGATACGCAGTATTTT. Translating gives CASSIDSVAGATDTQYF. Variable domain in full (rest from reference TRBV19 and TRBJ2-3): DGGITQSPKYLFRKEGQNVTLSCEQNLNHDAMYWYRQDPGQGLRLIYYSQIVNDFQKGDIAEGYSVSREKKESFPLTVTSAQKNPTAFYLCASSIDSVAGATDTQYFGPGTRLTVL.

The CDR3 loop reads CASSTAFGLGEKLFF. The CDR3 DNA follows: TGTGCCAGCAGTACAGCCTTTGGTCTCGGTGAAAAACTGTTTTTT. The chain uses TRBV27 and TRBJ1-4; D is undetermined. The V end was cut by 5 bases, the J end by 7 bases, with 17 bases between. Germline CDR1 is MNHEY and CDR2 is SMNVEV (reference sequence). This CDR3 region has 15 residues.

This clone was picked up a small number of times. This chain connects TRBV19 to TRBJ2-2; TRBD2 matches 13 bases. The germline gives CDR1 LNHDA, CDR2 SQIVND (reference sequence). The J segment lost 4 bases and the V segment lost 2 bases, leaving 7 bases of the junction unmatched. This CDR3 spans 18 amino acids. CDR3 loop: CASSISVLAGGVTGELFF. The CDR3 DNA reads as TGTGCCAGTAGTATATCTGTACTAGCGGGAGGGGTCACCGGGGAGCTGTTTTTT. The full variable domain, rest sourced from reference TRBV19 and TRBJ2-2, is DGGITQSPKYLFRKEGQNVTLSCEQNLNHDAMYWYRQDPGQGLRLIYYSQIVNDFQKGDIAEGYSVSREKKESFPLTVTSAQKNPTAFYLCASSISVLAGGVTGELFFGEGSRLTVL.

V is TRBV10-3 and J is TRBJ2-1; no clear D gene. This CDR3 region has 15 residues. The V gene lost 4 bases and the J gene lost 2 bases, with 12 bases spanning the gap. Germline CDR1 ENHRY, CDR2 SYGVKD. The DNA for the CDR3 is TGTGCCATCAGTGTGGTGCGGTTAACCTACAATGAGCAGTTCTTC. It encodes CAISVVRLTYNEQFF.

The rearrangement joins TRBV6-5 to TRBJ1-1; weak D call: TRBD1 (6 bases). The CDR3 consists of 15 residues. The V gene lost 5 bases and the J gene lost 10 bases, with 23 bases spanning the gap. The V gene's germline CDR1 is MNHEY and CDR2 SVGAGI. The DNA for the CDR3 is TGTGCCAGCAGTCTCCAGGGGCAGGGAAGGACTCTAGCTTTCTTT. Protein: CASSLQGQGRTLAFF.

The chain couples TRBV19 to TRBJ1-5, with 7 bases fitting TRBD1. V lost 5 bases and J lost 3; bases outside the gene matches: 13. This CDR3 is built from 17 residues. Germline values: CDR1 LNHDA, CDR2 SQIVND (reference sequence). CDR3 in DNA: TGTGCCAGTAGTCCCTCCTGGGGGACAGTGACCAATCAGCCCCAGCATTTT. Protein sequence: CASSPSWGTVTNQPQHF.

Comments on this clone: Other DNA sequences in the same sample also yield this CDR3. The CDR3 nucleotides read TGTGCCAGCAGCTTTAGGACTGACACAGATACGCAGTATTTT. This sequence encodes CASSFRTDTDTQYF. V usage is TRBV5-4 and J usage is TRBJ2-3; D might be TRBD2 (5 bases). V lost 2 bases to trimming and J lost 2 bases, with 9 bases between them. Germline V lookup: CDR1 SGHNT, CDR2 YYREEE (reference sequence). The CDR3 sequence is 14 residues long.

The chain carries TRBV10-1 and TRBJ1-5; D remains unclear. Trimming left V 0 bases short and J 5 bases short, with 8 bases between. Germline values: CDR1 WNHNN, CDR2 SYGVQD (reference sequence). This CDR3 contains 14 residues. This chain's CDR3 is CASSESGGYQPQHF. CDR3 nucleotides: TGCGCCAGCAGTGAGTCAGGAGGCTATCAGCCCCAGCATTTT.

The chain has TRBV4-2 and TRBJ1-4; D is perhaps TRBD1 (6 bases). The CDR3 consists of 14 residues. From germline, CDR1 is LGHNA and CDR2 YNFKEQ. Trimming left V 3 bases short and J 8 bases short, with 13 bases between. Here the CDR3 DNA reads TGTGCCAGCAGCCAGGTTTTTCAGGGGGAAAAACTGTTTTTT. As protein: CASSQVFQGEKLFF.